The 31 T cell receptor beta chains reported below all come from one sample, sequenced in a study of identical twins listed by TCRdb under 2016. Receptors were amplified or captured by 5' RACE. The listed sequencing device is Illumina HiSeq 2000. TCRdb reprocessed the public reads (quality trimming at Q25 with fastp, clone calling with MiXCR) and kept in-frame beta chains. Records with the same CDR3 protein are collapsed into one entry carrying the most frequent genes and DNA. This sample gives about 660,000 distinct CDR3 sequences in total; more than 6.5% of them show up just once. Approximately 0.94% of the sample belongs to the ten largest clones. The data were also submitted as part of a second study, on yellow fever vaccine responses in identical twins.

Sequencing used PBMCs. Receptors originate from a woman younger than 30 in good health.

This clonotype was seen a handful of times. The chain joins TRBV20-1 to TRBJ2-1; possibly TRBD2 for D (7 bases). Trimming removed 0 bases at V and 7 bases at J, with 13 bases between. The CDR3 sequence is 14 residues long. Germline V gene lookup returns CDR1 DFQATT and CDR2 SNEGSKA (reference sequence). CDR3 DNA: TGCAGTGCTAGAGAAGGGGGGGCCGGTAATGAGCAGTTCTTC. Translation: CSAREGGAGNEQFF.

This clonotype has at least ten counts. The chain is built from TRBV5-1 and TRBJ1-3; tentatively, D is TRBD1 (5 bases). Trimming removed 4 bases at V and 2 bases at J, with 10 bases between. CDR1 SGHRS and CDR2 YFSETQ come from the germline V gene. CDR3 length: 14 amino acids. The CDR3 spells CASSPGPPGNTIYF. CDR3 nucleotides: TGCGCCAGCAGCCCGGGACCGCCTGGAAACACCATATATTTT.

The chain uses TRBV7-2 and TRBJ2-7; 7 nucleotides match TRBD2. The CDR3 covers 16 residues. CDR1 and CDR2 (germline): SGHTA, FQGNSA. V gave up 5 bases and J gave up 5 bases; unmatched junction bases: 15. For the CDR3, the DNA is TGTGCCAGCAGCGACACTGTAGCGGGTCCTCTGGACGAGCAGTACTTC. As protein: CASSDTVAGPLDEQYF. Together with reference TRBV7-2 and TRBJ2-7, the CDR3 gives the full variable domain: GAGVSQSPSNKVTEKGKDVELRCDPISGHTALYWYRQSLGQGLEFLIYFQGNSAPDKSGLPSDRFSAERTGGSVSTLTIQRTQQEDSAVYLCASSDTVAGPLDEQYFGPGTRLTVT.

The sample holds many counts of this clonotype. Here the CDR3 DNA reads TGTGCCAGCAGTCCGAGGGTGGGCCTGGGTACAGCTTTCTTT. The encoded protein is CASSPRVGLGTAFF. This chain uses TRBV12-3 or TRBV12-4 with TRBJ1-1; unclear D gene. The CDR3 has 14 amino acids. V was pared by 5 bases and J by 10 bases, with 20 bases between.

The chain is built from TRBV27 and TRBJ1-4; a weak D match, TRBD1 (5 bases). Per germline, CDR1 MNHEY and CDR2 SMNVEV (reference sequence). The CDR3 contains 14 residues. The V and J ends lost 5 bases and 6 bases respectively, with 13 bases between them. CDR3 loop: CASSVREDHEKLFF. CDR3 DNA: TGTGCCAGCAGTGTCAGGGAGGATCATGAAAAACTGTTTTTT.

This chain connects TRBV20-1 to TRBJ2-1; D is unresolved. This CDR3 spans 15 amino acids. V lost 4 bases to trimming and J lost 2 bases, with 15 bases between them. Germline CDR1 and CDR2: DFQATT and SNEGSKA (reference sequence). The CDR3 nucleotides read TGCAGTGCTACGGGTAGAAGGCCCACCTACAATGAGCAGTTCTTC. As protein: CSATGRRPTYNEQFF.

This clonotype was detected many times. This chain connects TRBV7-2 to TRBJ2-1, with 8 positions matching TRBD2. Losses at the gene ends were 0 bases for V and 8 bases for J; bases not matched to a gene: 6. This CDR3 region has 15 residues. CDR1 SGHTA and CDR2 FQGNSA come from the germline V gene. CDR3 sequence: CASSLAGTRIDEQFF. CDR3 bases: TGTGCCAGCAGCTTAGCGGGGACTAGGATTGATGAGCAGTTCTTC.

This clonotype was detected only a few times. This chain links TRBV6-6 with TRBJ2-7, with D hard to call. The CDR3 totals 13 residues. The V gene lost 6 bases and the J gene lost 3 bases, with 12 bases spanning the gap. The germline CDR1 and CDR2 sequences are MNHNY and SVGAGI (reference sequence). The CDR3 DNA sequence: TGTGCCAGCAGCCCCACCGAGCACTACGAGCAGTACTTC. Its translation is CASSPTEHYEQYF.

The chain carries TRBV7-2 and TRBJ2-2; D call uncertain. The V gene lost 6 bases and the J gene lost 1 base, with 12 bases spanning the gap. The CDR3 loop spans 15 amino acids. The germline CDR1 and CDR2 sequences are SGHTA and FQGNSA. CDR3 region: CASRSYAGNTGELFF. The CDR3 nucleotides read TGTGCCAGCAGGTCATATGCAGGGAACACCGGGGAGCTGTTTTTT.

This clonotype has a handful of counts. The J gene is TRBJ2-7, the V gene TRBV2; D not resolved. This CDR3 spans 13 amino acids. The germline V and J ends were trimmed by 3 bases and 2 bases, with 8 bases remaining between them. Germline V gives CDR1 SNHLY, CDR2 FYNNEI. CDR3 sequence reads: CASSDGLTYEQYF. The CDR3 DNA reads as TGTGCCAGCAGTGACGGTTTGACCTACGAGCAGTACTTC.

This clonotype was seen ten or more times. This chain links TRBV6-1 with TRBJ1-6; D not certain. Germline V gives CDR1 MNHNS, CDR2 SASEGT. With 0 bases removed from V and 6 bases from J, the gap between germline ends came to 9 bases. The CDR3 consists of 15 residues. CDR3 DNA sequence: TGTGCCAGCAGTGAAGCGGGCAGGCGTAATTCACCCCTCCACTTT. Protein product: CASSEAGRRNSPLHF.

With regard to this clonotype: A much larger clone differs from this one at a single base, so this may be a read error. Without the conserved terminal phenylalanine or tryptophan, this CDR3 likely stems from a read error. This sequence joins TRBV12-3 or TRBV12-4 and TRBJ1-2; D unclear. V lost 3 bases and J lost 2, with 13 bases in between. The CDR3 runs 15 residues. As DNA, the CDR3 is TGTGCCAGCAGTTTGGAGGGCAGGAAGAACTATGGCTACACCCTC. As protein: CASSLEGRKNYGYTL.

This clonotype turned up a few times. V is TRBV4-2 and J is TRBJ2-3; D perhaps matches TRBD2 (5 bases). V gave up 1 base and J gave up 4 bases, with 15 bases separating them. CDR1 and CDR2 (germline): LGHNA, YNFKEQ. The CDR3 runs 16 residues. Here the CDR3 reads CASSQVARAQADTQYF. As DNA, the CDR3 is TGTGCCAGCAGCCAAGTAGCGCGGGCTCAGGCAGATACGCAGTATTTT.

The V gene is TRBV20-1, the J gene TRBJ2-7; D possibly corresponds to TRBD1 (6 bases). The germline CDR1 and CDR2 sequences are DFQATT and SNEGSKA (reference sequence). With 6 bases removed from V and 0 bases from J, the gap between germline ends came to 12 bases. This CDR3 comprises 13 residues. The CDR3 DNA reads TGCAGTGCAAACGACAGGCGCTCCTACGAGCAGTACTTC. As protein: CSANDRRSYEQYF.

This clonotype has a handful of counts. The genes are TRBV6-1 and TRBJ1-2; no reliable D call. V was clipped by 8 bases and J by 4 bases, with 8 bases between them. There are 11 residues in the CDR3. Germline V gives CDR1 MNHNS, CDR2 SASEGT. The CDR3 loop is CASGSPYGYTF. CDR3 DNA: TGTGCCAGCGGGAGCCCCTATGGCTACACCTTC.

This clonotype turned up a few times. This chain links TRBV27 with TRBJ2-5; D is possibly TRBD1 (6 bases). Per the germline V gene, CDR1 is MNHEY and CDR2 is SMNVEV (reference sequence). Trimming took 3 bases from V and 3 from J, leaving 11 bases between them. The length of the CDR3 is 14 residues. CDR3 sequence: CASSFRRGKETQYF. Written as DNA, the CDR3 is TGTGCCAGCAGTTTCCGTAGGGGGAAAGAGACCCAGTACTTC.

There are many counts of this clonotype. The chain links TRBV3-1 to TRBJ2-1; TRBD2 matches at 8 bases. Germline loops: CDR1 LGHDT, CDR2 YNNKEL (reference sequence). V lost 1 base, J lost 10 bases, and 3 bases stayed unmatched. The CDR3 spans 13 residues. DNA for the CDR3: TGTGCCAGCAGCCAAGCGGGGGGGCCAGAGCAGTTCTTC. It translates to CASSQAGGPEQFF.

CDR3 region: CASSLGLAGPMQYF. In DNA form, the CDR3 reads TGTGCCAGCAGTTTGGGACTAGCGGGGCCTATGCAGTATTTT. The chain combines TRBV6-5 with TRBJ2-3; TRBD2 matches at 13 bases. Germline V lookup: CDR1 MNHEY, CDR2 SVGAGI. V lost 4 bases and J lost 11; bases outside the gene matches: 6. The CDR3 is 14 residues long.

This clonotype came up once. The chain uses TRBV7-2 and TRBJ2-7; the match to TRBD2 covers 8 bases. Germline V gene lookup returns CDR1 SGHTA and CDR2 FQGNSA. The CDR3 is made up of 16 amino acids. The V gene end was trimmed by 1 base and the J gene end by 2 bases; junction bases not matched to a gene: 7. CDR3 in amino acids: CASSLVAGRVTYEQYF. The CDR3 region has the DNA TGTGCCAGCAGCTTAGTGGCCGGGAGGGTAACCTACGAGCAGTACTTC.

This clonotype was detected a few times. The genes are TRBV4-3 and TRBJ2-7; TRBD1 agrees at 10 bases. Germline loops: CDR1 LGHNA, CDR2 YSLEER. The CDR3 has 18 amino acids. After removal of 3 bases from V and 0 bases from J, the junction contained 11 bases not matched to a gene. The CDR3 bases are TGCGCCAGCAGCCAGGATATTAGCTGGACAGGGGGCTCCTACGAGCAGTACTTC. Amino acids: CASSQDISWTGGSYEQYF.

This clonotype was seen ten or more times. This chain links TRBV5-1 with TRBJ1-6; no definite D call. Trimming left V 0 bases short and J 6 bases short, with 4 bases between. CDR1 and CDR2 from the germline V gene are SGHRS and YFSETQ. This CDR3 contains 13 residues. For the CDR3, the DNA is TGCGCCAGCAGCTTGGACAGTAATTCACCCCTCCACTTT. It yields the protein CASSLDSNSPLHF.

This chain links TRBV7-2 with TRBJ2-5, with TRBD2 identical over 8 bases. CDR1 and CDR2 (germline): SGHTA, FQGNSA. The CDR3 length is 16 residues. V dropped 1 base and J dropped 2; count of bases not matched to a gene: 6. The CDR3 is CASSLVGSGSQETQYF. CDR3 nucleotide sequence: TGTGCCAGCAGCTTAGTGGGGAGCGGGAGTCAAGAGACCCAGTACTTC.

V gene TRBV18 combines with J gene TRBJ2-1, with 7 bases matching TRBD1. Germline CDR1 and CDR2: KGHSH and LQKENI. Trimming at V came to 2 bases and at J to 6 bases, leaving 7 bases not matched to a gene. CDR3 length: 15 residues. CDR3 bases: TGTGCCAGCTCACCATCGACAGGGACGGGCAATGAGCAGTTCTTC. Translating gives CASSPSTGTGNEQFF.

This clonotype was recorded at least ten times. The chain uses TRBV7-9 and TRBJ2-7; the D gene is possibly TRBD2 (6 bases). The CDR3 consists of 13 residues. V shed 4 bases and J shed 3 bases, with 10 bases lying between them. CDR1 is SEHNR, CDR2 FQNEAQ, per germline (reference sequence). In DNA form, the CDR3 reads TGTGCCAGCAGCTACGGGGGTTTCTACGAGCAGTACTTC. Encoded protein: CASSYGGFYEQYF. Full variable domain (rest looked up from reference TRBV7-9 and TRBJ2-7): DTGVSQNPRHKITKRGQNVTFRCDPISEHNRLYWYRQTLGQGPEFLTYFQNEAQLEKSRLLSDRFSAERPKGSFSTLEIQRTEQGDSAMYLCASSYGGFYEQYFGPGTRLTVT.

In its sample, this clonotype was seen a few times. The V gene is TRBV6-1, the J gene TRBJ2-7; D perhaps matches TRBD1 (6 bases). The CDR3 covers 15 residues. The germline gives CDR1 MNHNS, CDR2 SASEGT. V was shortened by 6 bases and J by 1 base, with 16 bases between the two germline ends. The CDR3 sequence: CASSKDFTGSYEQYF. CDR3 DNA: TGTGCCAGCAGCAAGGACTTTACAGGGTCCTACGAGCAGTACTTC.

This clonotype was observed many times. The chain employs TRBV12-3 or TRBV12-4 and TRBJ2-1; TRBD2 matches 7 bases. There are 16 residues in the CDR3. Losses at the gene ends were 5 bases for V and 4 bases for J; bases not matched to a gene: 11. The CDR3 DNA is TGTGCCAGCAGTCGGCCCCGGACTAGAGAGTACAATGAGCAGTTCTTC. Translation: CASSRPRTREYNEQFF.

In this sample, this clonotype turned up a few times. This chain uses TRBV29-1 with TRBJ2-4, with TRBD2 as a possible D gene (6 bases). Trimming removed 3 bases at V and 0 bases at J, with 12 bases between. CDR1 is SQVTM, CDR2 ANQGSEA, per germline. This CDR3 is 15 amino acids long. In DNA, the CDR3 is TGCAGCGTTGAGTTGGCCGGGAGAGCCAAAAACATTCAGTACTTC. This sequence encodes CSVELAGRAKNIQYF.

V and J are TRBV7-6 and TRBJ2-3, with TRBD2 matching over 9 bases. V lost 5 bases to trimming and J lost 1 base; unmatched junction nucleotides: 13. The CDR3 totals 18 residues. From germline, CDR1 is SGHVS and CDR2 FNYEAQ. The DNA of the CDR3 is TGTGCCAGCAGCCCCCTAGCGGGGCGGACGAGGGGCACAGATACGCAGTATTTT. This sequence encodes CASSPLAGRTRGTDTQYF.

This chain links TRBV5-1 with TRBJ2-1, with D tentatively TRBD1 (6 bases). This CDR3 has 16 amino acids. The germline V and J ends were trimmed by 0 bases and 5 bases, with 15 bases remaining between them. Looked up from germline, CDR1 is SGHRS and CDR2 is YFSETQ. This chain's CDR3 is CASSLVGQVINNEQFF. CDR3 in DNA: TGCGCCAGCAGCTTGGTGGGACAAGTAATAAACAATGAGCAGTTCTTC.

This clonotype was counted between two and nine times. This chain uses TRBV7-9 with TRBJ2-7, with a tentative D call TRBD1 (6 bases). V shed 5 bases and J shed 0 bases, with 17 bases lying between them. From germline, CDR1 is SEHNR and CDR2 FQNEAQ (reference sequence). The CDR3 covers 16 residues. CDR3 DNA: TGTGCCAGCAGCCGCGCGGTTGGGGGCTACTCCTACGAGCAGTACTTC. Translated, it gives CASSRAVGGYSYEQYF. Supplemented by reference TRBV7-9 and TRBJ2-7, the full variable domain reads DTGVSQNPRHKITKRGQNVTFRCDPISEHNRLYWYRQTLGQGPEFLTYFQNEAQLEKSRLLSDRFSAERPKGSFSTLEIQRTEQGDSAMYLCASSRAVGGYSYEQYFGPGTRLTVT.

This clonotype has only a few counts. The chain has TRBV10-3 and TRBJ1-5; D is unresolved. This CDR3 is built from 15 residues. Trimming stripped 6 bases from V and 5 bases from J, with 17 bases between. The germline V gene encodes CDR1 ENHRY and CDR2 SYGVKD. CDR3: CAIRETSSIDQPQHF. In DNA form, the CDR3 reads TGTGCCATCAGAGAGACATCATCTATAGATCAGCCCCAGCATTTT.